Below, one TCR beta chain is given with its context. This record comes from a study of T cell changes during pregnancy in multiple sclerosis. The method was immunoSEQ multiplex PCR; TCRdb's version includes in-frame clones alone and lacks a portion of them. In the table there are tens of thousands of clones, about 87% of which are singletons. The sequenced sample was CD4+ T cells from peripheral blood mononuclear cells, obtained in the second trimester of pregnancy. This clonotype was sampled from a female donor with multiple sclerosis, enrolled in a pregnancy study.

The DNA for the CDR3 is TGTGCCAGCAGTCCCTCGGCAGATACGCAGTATTTT. The encoded protein is CASSPSADTQYF. The V gene is TRBV2, the J gene TRBJ2-3, with D uncertain. Germline-derived CDR1 and CDR2 are SNHLY and FYNNEI. The CDR3 runs to 12 residues. The germline V and J ends were trimmed by 5 bases and 4 bases, with 7 bases remaining between them. The full variable domain, its missing parts supplied by reference TRBV2 and TRBJ2-3, is EPEVTQTPSHQVTQMGQEVILRCVPISNHLYFYWYRQILGQKVEFLVSFYNNEISEKSEIFDDQFSVERPDGSNFTLKIRSTKLEDSAMYFCASSPSADTQYFGPGTRLTVL.